These 32 T cell receptor beta chains were sequenced from one sample in a study of blood T cells in healthy people across ages. Together with a sample-barcoded 5' primer, a J-beta primer mix was included in a second PCR lasting roughly 6 to 12 cycles. TCRdb independently ran MiXCR on the 5' RACE reads; one entry per CDR3 protein. The sample includes more than 600,000 distinct CDR3 sequences, around a quarter of them seen just once. These same data were also listed under a study on T cells of mothers and their children.

Sample: blood. The receptors here all came from a boy between 5 and 17 years old in good health.

The chain is built from TRBV29-1 and TRBJ2-5; 8 positions match TRBD1. The J segment lost 3 bases and the V segment lost 6 bases, leaving 6 bases of the junction unmatched. CDR1 and CDR2 (germline): SQVTM, ANQGSEA. The CDR3 spans 13 residues. The CDR3 nucleotides are TGCAGCGTCGACAGGGGAGGAGAAGAGACCCAGTACTTC. Translated, it gives CSVDRGGEETQYF. The variable domain in full, completed from reference TRBV29-1 and TRBJ2-5, reads SAVISQKPSRDICQRGTSLTIQCQVDSQVTMMFWYRQQPGQSLTLIATANQGSEATYESGFVIDKFPISRPNLTFSTLTVSNMSPEDSSIYLCSVDRGGEETQYFGPGTRLLVL.

This clonotype was observed a handful of times. The V and J genes are TRBV11-2 and TRBJ2-3; TRBD1 is a possible D gene (6 bases). Trimming took off 1 base at V and 5 bases at J, with 16 bases between the two ends. From germline, CDR1 is SGHAT and CDR2 FQNNGV. The CDR3 totals 16 residues. CDR3 residues: CASSLVGLGAQDTQYF. For the CDR3, the DNA is TGTGCCAGCAGCTTAGTCGGACTGGGGGCGCAAGATACGCAGTATTTT.

The gene calls are TRBV10-3 and TRBJ2-5; 10 positions agree with TRBD2. Germline V lookup: CDR1 ENHRY, CDR2 SYGVKD. V was clipped by 4 bases and J by 0 bases; unmatched bases: 5. This CDR3 contains 16 residues. The CDR3 sequence is CAISGPGLAYQETQYF. The DNA for the CDR3 is TGTGCCATCAGTGGACCGGGACTAGCGTACCAAGAGACCCAGTACTTC.

Ten or more counts support this clonotype. The chain links TRBV7-9 to TRBJ2-3, with 7 bases identical to TRBD1. With 5 bases clipped from V and 2 bases from J, the junction kept 7 bases outside the gene matches. The germline V gene has CDR1 SEHNR and CDR2 FQNEAQ (reference sequence). CDR3 length: 15 residues. The CDR3 sequence is CASSPGQVLTDTQYF. The CDR3, as DNA: TGTGCCAGCAGCCCTGGACAGGTGCTCACAGATACGCAGTATTTT.

The CDR3: CASSYGRMGAYEQYF. The CDR3 region has the DNA TGTGCCAGCAGCTATGGACGGATGGGAGCCTACGAGCAGTACTTC. The rearrangement joins TRBV6-5 to TRBJ2-5; tentatively, D is TRBD2 (5 bases). The DNA end is a closer match to TRBJ2-7, so the J assignment may be wrong. The CDR3 covers 15 residues. Germline values: CDR1 MNHEY, CDR2 SVGAGI.

The CDR3 sequence: CASSQVAFPRVLAKNIQYF. CDR3 bases: TGCGCCAGCAGCCAAGTTGCATTTCCGCGGGTGTTAGCCAAAAACATTCAGTACTTC. The rearrangement links TRBV4-1 to TRBJ2-4, with a tentative D call TRBD2 (5 bases). The CDR3 consists of 19 residues. V was trimmed by 1 base and J by 0 bases, leaving 19 bases between them. Germline values: CDR1 MGHRA, CDR2 YSYEKL.

This clonotype was seen more than once but under ten times. The chain couples TRBV9 to TRBJ2-3; 8 bases map to TRBD2. Per germline, CDR1 SGDLS and CDR2 YYNGEE. This CDR3 spans 16 amino acids. The ends lost 4 bases at V and 4 bases at J; junction bases unmatched: 11. CDR3 residues: CASSPGAGGPSDTQYF. The CDR3 DNA is TGTGCCAGCAGCCCCGGGGCGGGGGGACCATCAGATACGCAGTATTTT. The entire variable domain, with the rest obtained from reference TRBV9 and TRBJ2-3, is as follows: DSGVTQTPKHLITATGQRVTLRCSPRSGDLSVYWYQQSLDQGLQFLIQYYNGEERAKGNILERFSAQQFPDLHSELNLSSLELGDSALYFCASSPGAGGPSDTQYFGPGTRLTVL.

A single count supports this clonotype. The chain combines TRBV12-3 or TRBV12-4 with TRBJ2-7; D not certain. The CDR3 length is 11 residues. Trimming took 6 bases from V and 7 from J, leaving 10 bases between them. Here the CDR3 reads CASSVTEEQYF. CDR3 nucleotide sequence: TGTGCCAGCAGCGTCACAGAGGAGCAGTACTTC.

This chain joins TRBV7-6 and TRBJ2-5; TRBD2 aligns across 10 bases. The last part of the DNA fits TRBJ2-1 better; the J call may be wrong. CDR1 is SGHVS, CDR2 FNYEAQ, per germline. The CDR3 has 17 amino acids. For the CDR3, the DNA is TGTGCCAGCAGCTTATCCCCGGGGAGCGGGGGGGCTTATGAGCAGTTCTTC. Protein product: CASSLSPGSGGAYEQFF.

The rearrangement joins TRBV7-8 to TRBJ1-4; weak D call: TRBD1 (5 bases). The CDR3 consists of 14 residues. Germline V gives CDR1 SGHVS, CDR2 FQNEAQ. The V end lost 6 bases, the J end lost 7 bases, and 15 bases lay between the germline ends. The CDR3 sequence: CASSIEGGVEKLFF. The CDR3 region has the DNA TGTGCCAGCAGTATCGAGGGAGGGGTTGAAAAACTGTTTTTT. Filled out from reference TRBV7-8 and TRBJ1-4, the complete variable domain reads GAGVSQSPRYKVAKRGQDVALRCDPISGHVSLFWYQQALGQGPEFLTYFQNEAQLDKSGLPSDRFFAERPEGSVSTLKIQRTQQEDSAVYLCASSIEGGVEKLFFGSGTQLSVL.

The chain uses TRBV10-3 and TRBJ2-7; D uncertain. The V gene lost 0 bases and the J gene lost 0 bases, with 6 bases spanning the gap. There are 14 residues in the CDR3. Germline-derived CDR1 and CDR2 are ENHRY and SYGVKD. CDR3 coding DNA: TGTGCCATCAGTGAGTCTGTCCTCTCCTACGAGCAGTACTTC. It yields the protein CAISESVLSYEQYF.

The chain links TRBV11-2 to TRBJ2-5, with D hard to call. The CDR3 runs 17 residues. CDR1 SGHAT and CDR2 FQNNGV come from the germline V gene. Trimming took 0 bases from V and 5 from J, leaving 19 bases between them. CDR3 residues: CASSLDALQLLGETQYF. For the CDR3, the DNA is TGTGCCAGCAGCTTAGATGCCCTACAGTTACTCGGGGAGACCCAGTACTTC.

The genes are TRBV10-3 and TRBJ2-1; 7 positions agree with TRBD2. Germline V gene sequence: CDR1 ENHRY, CDR2 SYGVKD. The junction had 5 bases not matched to a gene; V was cut back by 1 base and J by 5 bases. The CDR3 sequence is 15 residues long. The CDR3 loop reads CAISEWGGINNEQFF. The CDR3 DNA follows: TGTGCCATCAGTGAGTGGGGGGGTATAAACAATGAGCAGTTCTTC.

The chain links TRBV20-1 to TRBJ1-2; 8 bases align to TRBD1. The germline V gene encodes CDR1 DFQATT and CDR2 SNEGSKA (reference sequence). Trimming removed 3 bases from V and 8 bases from J; junction bases left unmatched: 11. This CDR3 is built from 14 residues. CDR3 nucleotides: TGCAGTGCTAGCGAGGACAGGGAAATTCAAGGCTACACCTTC. It is translated as CSASEDREIQGYTF.

This rearrangement joins TRBV28 to TRBJ1-2; 9 bases match TRBD1. This CDR3 has 13 amino acids. CDR1 and CDR2 (germline): MDHEN, SYDVKM. V trimming: 6 bases; J trimming: 6 bases; junction bases outside the gene matches: 5. In DNA, the CDR3 is TGTGCCAGCAGAGAAGGGACAGGGAATGGCTACACCTTC. It yields the protein CASREGTGNGYTF.

The chain is built from TRBV28 and TRBJ2-1; tentatively, D is TRBD2 (5 bases). The length of the CDR3 is 22 residues. V lost 4 bases to trimming and J lost 0 bases, with 31 bases between them. CDR1 and CDR2 (germline): MDHEN, SYDVKM. CDR3 coding DNA: TGTGCCAGCAGTTCCAGAGCTTCGGGATCCAAAGGACCTATCAGCTCCTACAATGAGCAGTTCTTC. Protein: CASSSRASGSKGPISSYNEQFF.

This chain links TRBV7-9 with TRBJ2-5, with D tentatively TRBD2 (6 bases). Germline values: CDR1 SEHNR, CDR2 FQNEAQ (reference sequence). V lost 6 bases to trimming and J lost 4 bases, with 9 bases between them. The CDR3 consists of 12 residues. The CDR3 DNA reads TGTGCCAGCAGGCGGGACCTAGAGACCCAGTACTTC. Translation: CASRRDLETQYF.

The chain employs TRBV20-1 and TRBJ2-4, with D hard to call. CDR1 and CDR2 from the germline V gene are DFQATT and SNEGSKA (reference sequence). The CDR3 runs to 16 residues. The V end was cut by 5 bases, the J end by 0 bases, with 17 bases between. The CDR3 here is CSAPRGGSIAKNIQYF. The DNA for the CDR3 is TGCAGTGCTCCTCGCGGCGGATCCATAGCCAAAAACATTCAGTACTTC.

This clonotype turned up a few times. CDR3: CASSLPSGTEQYF. CDR3 sequence (DNA): TGTGCCAGCAGCTTACCCTCCGGGACAGAGCAGTACTTC. The chain uses TRBV7-9 and TRBJ2-7, with TRBD1 as a possible D gene (6 bases). V was clipped by 2 bases and J by 7 bases, with 12 bases between them. Germline V CDR1 and CDR2: SEHNR, FQNEAQ (reference sequence). The CDR3 sequence is 13 residues long.

V and J are TRBV28 and TRBJ2-5; 9 nucleotides line up with TRBD2. Gene TRBJ2-7 matches the end of the DNA better, so the J call may be wrong. The CDR3 spans 15 residues. Germline CDR1 is MDHEN and CDR2 is SYDVKM. CDR3: CASRDDSGGAYEQYF. The CDR3 region has the DNA TGTGCCAGCAGGGATGATAGCGGGGGAGCCTACGAGCAGTACTTC.

This clonotype has only a few counts. V gene TRBV20-1 combines with J gene TRBJ2-2; D not resolved. The CDR3 sequence is 13 residues long. CDR1 and CDR2 (germline): DFQATT, SNEGSKA (reference sequence). The CDR3 is CSVKPPNTGELFF. CDR3 coding DNA: TGCAGCGTTAAACCTCCGAACACCGGGGAGCTGTTTTTT.

The rearrangement joins TRBV20-1 to TRBJ2-2; the match to TRBD1 covers 7 bases. This CDR3 is 14 amino acids long. The germline V gene has CDR1 DFQATT and CDR2 SNEGSKA (reference sequence). The CDR3 loop is CREDREENTGELFF. CDR3 coding DNA: TGCAGGGAAGACAGGGAAGAGAACACCGGGGAGCTGTTTTTT.

This clonotype has only a few counts. The chain combines TRBV4-3 with TRBJ2-1; D ambiguous. This CDR3 comprises 13 residues. V was clipped by 3 bases and J by 8 bases, with 11 bases between them. Germline assignment: CDR1 LGHNA and CDR2 YSLEER. This CDR3 reads CASSHRIRHEQFF. CDR3 in DNA: TGCGCCAGCAGCCATAGGATACGACATGAGCAGTTCTTC.

V and J are TRBV3-1 and TRBJ2-5; 9 nucleotides agree with TRBD2. This CDR3 contains 16 residues. Trimming at V came to 1 base and at J to 2 bases, leaving 5 bases not matched to a gene. CDR1 and CDR2 (germline): LGHDT, YNNKEL (reference sequence). The CDR3 protein is CASSQAPAGGQETQYF. The CDR3 DNA follows: TGTGCCAGCAGCCAAGCGCCGGCGGGAGGGCAAGAGACCCAGTACTTC.

This clonotype was seen only a few times. CDR3 residues: CASTFQDSYEQYF. CDR3 nucleotide sequence: TGTGCCAGCACCTTCCAGGACAGTTACGAGCAGTACTTC. The chain is built from TRBV7-2 and TRBJ2-7, with a tentative D call TRBD1 (6 bases). V lost 7 bases and J 4 bases, leaving 14 bases between the germline ends. Germline V CDR1 and CDR2: SGHTA, FQGNSA. This CDR3 contains 13 residues.

A few counts support this clonotype. V is TRBV29-1 and J is TRBJ1-5, with a weak D call TRBD1 (6 bases). The CDR3 is made up of 15 amino acids. The V and J ends lost 6 bases and 0 bases respectively, with 15 bases between them. CDR1 is SQVTM, CDR2 ANQGSEA, per germline. This chain's CDR3 is CSVVEGDYSNQPQHF. The CDR3 DNA is TGCAGCGTGGTTGAGGGGGATTATAGCAATCAGCCCCAGCATTTT.

For the CDR3, the DNA is TGTGCCAGCAGTTTAGCCACGGGATCCTCAGAGGATGGCCGGGAGGCGGGCAATGAGCAGTTCTTC. Translation gives CASSLATGSSEDGREAGNEQFF. The chain uses TRBV12-3 or TRBV12-4 and TRBJ2-1; 7 bases match TRBD2. The CDR3 contains 22 residues. Trimming took 0 bases from V and 6 from J; bases not matched to a gene: 26.

This clonotype has more than one count but fewer than ten. The chain links TRBV3-1 to TRBJ2-1; D tentatively reads TRBD1 or TRBD2 (5 bases each). Between the trimmed V and J ends, which lost 0 bases and 0 bases, there was a span of 9 bases. The CDR3 length is 16 residues. Germline V gives CDR1 LGHDT, CDR2 YNNKEL (reference sequence). CDR3 residues: CASSQEGTLSYNEQFF. The CDR3, as DNA: TGTGCCAGCAGCCAAGAGGGGACCCTCTCCTACAATGAGCAGTTCTTC.

The V gene is TRBV7-2, the J gene TRBJ2-2, with TRBD2 identical over 11 bases. This CDR3 is built from 18 residues. Germline V lookup: CDR1 SGHTA, CDR2 FQGNSA. After removal of 2 bases from V and 0 bases from J, the junction contained 5 bases not matched to a gene. The CDR3 loop reads CASSLTLAGGTNTGELFF. CDR3 DNA: TGTGCCAGCAGCTTAACCCTAGCGGGAGGAACGAACACCGGGGAGCTGTTTTTT. Full variable domain (missing parts from reference TRBV7-2 and TRBJ2-2): GAGVSQSPSNKVTEKGKDVELRCDPISGHTALYWYRQSLGQGLEFLIYFQGNSAPDKSGLPSDRFSAERTGGSVSTLTIQRTQQEDSAVYLCASSLTLAGGTNTGELFFGEGSRLTVL.

V gene TRBV6-1 combines with J gene TRBJ2-7, with 10 bases identical to TRBD2. The V gene end was trimmed by 5 bases and the J gene end by 3 bases; junction bases not matched to a gene: 10. The germline gives CDR1 MNHNS, CDR2 SASEGT. There are 16 residues in the CDR3. The CDR3, as DNA: TGTGCCAGCAGTCCCATCTTAGCGGGGGGTTACTACGAGCAGTACTTC. The encoded protein is CASSPILAGGYYEQYF.

This clonotype was counted a few times. The genes are TRBV7-9 and TRBJ1-1; no clear D. There are 15 residues in the CDR3. The germline gives CDR1 SEHNR, CDR2 FQNEAQ (reference sequence). V was pared by 5 bases and J by 0 bases, with 13 bases between. The CDR3 DNA reads TGTGCCAGCAGCCTTGTCCAGGCCTTGAACACTGAAGCTTTCTTT. This sequence encodes CASSLVQALNTEAFF.

This clonotype was recorded once. The chain carries TRBV2 and TRBJ2-1, with 8 bases that match TRBD1. The germline V gene has CDR1 SNHLY and CDR2 FYNNEI. This CDR3 is 16 amino acids long. Trimming took 9 bases from V and 0 from J; bases not matched to a gene: 10. In DNA form, the CDR3 reads TGTGCCAGATCCCCCGGACAGGGAAGCTCCTACAATGAGCAGTTCTTC. Translation gives CARSPGQGSSYNEQFF.